The 31 T cell receptor beta chains in this list originate from one sample, sequenced in a study of CD8 T cell repertoires and HIV-1 epitope variants. Produced via immunoSEQ multiplex PCR; TCRdb's table is partial and in-frame only. The profile shows approximately 5,000 clones, roughly two thirds of them singletons. These receptors have no identified antigens. Sequencing was carried out using cultured CD8+ T cells derived from PBMCs. The receptors derive from a male donor with HIV.

The rearrangement uses TRBV4-1 and TRBJ1-3; possible D gene TRBD1, 6 bases. Looked up from germline, CDR1 is MGHRA and CDR2 is YSYEKL. The CDR3 consists of 16 residues. The V end lost 0 bases, the J end lost 0 bases, and 9 bases lay between the germline ends. CDR3 amino acids: CASSQDGQISGNTIYF. As DNA, the CDR3 is TGCGCCAGCAGCCAAGATGGACAGATCTCTGGAAACACCATATATTTT.

The chain uses TRBV19 and TRBJ1-3; unclear D gene. This CDR3 spans 14 amino acids. Germline CDR1 LNHDA, CDR2 SQIVND (reference sequence). Trimming left V 3 bases short and J 0 bases short, with 6 bases between. The CDR3 loop reads CASSIGVSGNTIYF. The DNA for the CDR3 is TGTGCCAGTAGTATCGGGGTCTCTGGAAACACCATATATTTT.

This clone was counted a single time. The chain couples TRBV15 to TRBJ2-5, with D perhaps given as TRBD1 or TRBD2 (5 bases each). Germline lookup yields CDR1 LNHNV and CDR2 YYDKDF (reference sequence). The length of the CDR3 is 15 residues. Trimming cost V 5 bases and J 4 bases, with 17 bases left between them. DNA of the CDR3: TGTGCCACCAGCGACGGTGAAGAGGGGATAGAGACCCAGTACTTC. This translates into CATSDGEEGIETQYF.

The CDR3 is CASRKSTGNTEAFF. In DNA, the CDR3 is TGTGCCAGCAGAAAAAGTACGGGTAACACTGAAGCTTTCTTT. The rearrangement links TRBV7-3 to TRBJ1-1, with D hard to call. The V and J ends lost 6 bases and 2 bases respectively, with 13 bases between them. There are 14 residues in the CDR3. CDR1 is SGHTA, CDR2 FQGTGA, per germline.

The chain is built from TRBV18 and TRBJ1-5; 10 bases agree with TRBD1. The germline gives CDR1 KGHSH, CDR2 LQKENI. V was pared by 2 bases and J by 7 bases, with 5 bases of the junction left unmatched. This CDR3 comprises 15 residues. CDR3 sequence: CASSPTTGGGQPQHF. The CDR3 bases are TGTGCCAGCTCACCAACGACAGGGGGCGGCCAGCCCCAGCATTTT. Together with reference TRBV18 and TRBJ1-5, the CDR3 gives the full variable domain: NAGVMQNPRHLVRRRGQEARLRCSPMKGHSHVYWYRQLPEEGLKFMVYLQKENIIDESGMPKERFSAEFPKEGPSILRIQQVVRGDSAAYFCASSPTTGGGQPQHFGDGTRLSIL.

The chain couples TRBV28 to TRBJ2-3; D is ambiguous. The CDR3 has 14 residues. The ends were cut back, 5 bases at V and 0 bases at J, with 9 bases in the middle. Germline CDR1 reads MDHEN; CDR2 reads SYDVKM. The CDR3 here is CASSPVVSTDTQYF. DNA for the CDR3: TGTGCCAGCAGTCCGGTAGTAAGCACAGATACGCAGTATTTT.

V and J are TRBV27 and TRBJ2-7; the match to TRBD1 covers 7 bases. The J segment lost 2 bases and the V segment lost 7 bases, leaving 11 bases of the junction unmatched. This CDR3 spans 15 amino acids. Germline CDR1 and CDR2: MNHEY and SMNVEV (reference sequence). The CDR3 here is CASTDLGDRTYEQYF. The CDR3 DNA sequence: TGTGCCAGCACCGACTTAGGGGACAGAACCTACGAGCAGTACTTC.

The rearrangement links TRBV2 to TRBJ1-2; 7 bases match TRBD1. The germline V gene has CDR1 SNHLY and CDR2 FYNNEI. After removal of 6 bases from V and 2 bases from J, the junction contained 3 bases not matched to a gene. The CDR3 totals 13 residues. CDR3 nucleotides: TGTGCCAGCAGGGGGGGACAGAACTATGGCTACACCTTC. Its translation: CASRGGQNYGYTF. The full variable domain, in which reference TRBV2 and TRBJ1-2 provide the parts outside the CDR3, is EPEVTQTPSHQVTQMGQEVILRCVPISNHLYFYWYRQILGQKVEFLVSFYNNEISEKSEIFDDQFSVERPDGSNFTLKIRSTKLEDSAMYFCASRGGQNYGYTFGSGTRLTVV.

V usage is TRBV28 and J usage is TRBJ2-5; D gene uncertain. The length of the CDR3 is 11 residues. With 2 bases removed from V and 5 bases from J, the gap between germline ends came to 3 bases. Per germline, CDR1 MDHEN and CDR2 SYDVKM. CDR3 sequence (DNA): TGTGCCAGCAGTTTACAGGAGACCCAGTACTTC. Its translation is CASSLQETQYF.

V usage is TRBV5-1 and J usage is TRBJ2-1; D assignment may be TRBD1 or TRBD2 (6 bases each). In germline, CDR1 is SGHRS, CDR2 YFSETQ. The CDR3 is made up of 15 amino acids. Trimming took 4 bases from V and 5 from J, leaving 16 bases between them. DNA for the CDR3: TGCGCCAGCAGCCCGGAGGGCAGGGGTCACAATGAGCAGTTCTTC. Encoded protein: CASSPEGRGHNEQFF.

This clone was detected only a few times. The J gene is TRBJ1-3, the V gene TRBV27, with unresolved D. Trimming took 3 bases from V and 0 from J, leaving 9 bases between them. CDR1 and CDR2 (germline): MNHEY, SMNVEV (reference sequence). The CDR3 covers 15 residues. The CDR3 sequence is CASSLSRSSGNTIYF. In DNA form, the CDR3 reads TGTGCCAGCAGTTTGTCACGGAGCTCTGGAAACACCATATATTTT.

This clone was found once. The chain combines TRBV4-3 with TRBJ2-2; 11 bases line up with TRBD2. This CDR3 contains 15 residues. Germline V gene sequence: CDR1 LGHNA, CDR2 YSLEER. Losses at the gene ends were 3 bases for V and 4 bases for J; bases not matched to a gene: 1. CDR3 region: CASSHGTSGTGELFF. The CDR3 DNA reads TGCGCCAGCAGCCATGGGACTAGCGGCACCGGGGAGCTGTTTTTT.

This clone ranks as medium-sized. V gene TRBV27 combines with J gene TRBJ1-3; D gene unclear. Germline CDR1 MNHEY, CDR2 SMNVEV (reference sequence). V dropped 5 bases and J dropped 0 bases, with 11 bases sitting between them. The CDR3 extends over 15 amino acids. Here the CDR3 DNA reads TGTGCCAGCAGTGCGGACGGATACTCTGGAAACACCATATATTTT. Protein: CASSADGYSGNTIYF.

V usage is TRBV5-4 and J usage is TRBJ2-7; D gene ambiguous. Germline V gives CDR1 SGHNT, CDR2 YYREEE (reference sequence). This CDR3 is 14 amino acids long. Trimming took off 0 bases at V and 2 bases at J, with 9 bases between the two ends. The CDR3 DNA reads as TGTGCCAGCAGCTTGGAGGTAGGGACCTACGAGCAGTACTTC. This gives the protein CASSLEVGTYEQYF.

The chain combines TRBV19 with TRBJ2-1; D not certain. V was clipped by 11 bases and J by 0 bases, with 11 bases between them. CDR1 is LNHDA and CDR2 is SQIVND in the germline V gene (reference sequence). This CDR3 has 13 amino acids. The CDR3: CASSGRSYNEQFF. In nucleotides, the CDR3 is TGTGCCTCATCCGGGCGCTCCTACAATGAGCAGTTCTTC.

This clone was detected only a few times. This rearrangement joins TRBV2 to TRBJ1-1; D ambiguous. The CDR3 is made up of 13 amino acids. The germline CDR1 and CDR2 sequences are SNHLY and FYNNEI. V lost 3 bases and J lost 1, with 6 bases in between. CDR3 nucleotide sequence: TGTGCCAGCAGTGAGGTTTGGAACACTGAAGCTTTCTTT. As protein: CASSEVWNTEAFF.

The genes are TRBV4-3 and TRBJ1-2, with D uncertain. V lost 0 bases and J 8 bases, leaving 16 bases between the germline ends. In germline, CDR1 is LGHNA, CDR2 YSLEER. The CDR3 runs 15 residues. The CDR3 here is CASSQDRRPEAGYTF. CDR3 DNA sequence: TGCGCCAGCAGCCAAGACCGCCGGCCAGAAGCGGGCTACACCTTC.

The table lists this clone with a few counts. V usage is TRBV7-3 and J usage is TRBJ2-7, with D unresolved. The ends were cut back, 5 bases at V and 0 bases at J, with 8 bases in the middle. CDR1 SGHTA and CDR2 FQGTGA come from the germline V gene. The CDR3 runs to 13 residues. The CDR3 reads CASSEGPSYEQYF. The DNA for the CDR3 is TGTGCCAGCAGCGAAGGGCCCTCCTACGAGCAGTACTTC.

This clone occurred once. The chain links TRBV5-1 to TRBJ1-1; TRBD1 aligns across 8 bases. J lost 0 bases, V lost 4 bases, and 8 bases had no gene match. CDR1 is SGHRS, CDR2 YFSETQ, per germline. The CDR3 loop spans 16 amino acids. CDR3 loop: CASSPNDRGMNTEAFF. As DNA, the CDR3 is TGCGCCAGCAGCCCAAACGACAGGGGCATGAACACTGAAGCTTTCTTT.

This clone came up a few times. The V and J genes are TRBV28 and TRBJ1-6, with no clear D. V was pared by 2 bases and J by 5 bases, with 10 bases between. Germline V gives CDR1 MDHEN, CDR2 SYDVKM. The CDR3 totals 15 residues. The CDR3 spells CASSLVGGDNSPLHF. The CDR3 bases are TGTGCCAGCAGTTTAGTGGGCGGGGATAATTCACCCCTCCACTTT.

The V and J genes are TRBV9 and TRBJ2-3; 8 bases align to TRBD1. The CDR3 has 15 residues. Germline lookup yields CDR1 SGDLS and CDR2 YYNGEE. The V gene end was trimmed by 4 bases and the J gene end by 5 bases; junction bases not matched to a gene: 9. The CDR3 nucleotides read TGTGCCAGCAGCCCTCGTCAGGGGGCTGAAGATACGCAGTATTTT. The encoded protein is CASSPRQGAEDTQYF.

This sequence joins TRBV2 and TRBJ2-7; D ambiguous. The V and J ends lost 1 base and 0 bases respectively, with 10 bases between them. The CDR3 has 15 amino acids. Germline CDR1 SNHLY, CDR2 FYNNEI. CDR3 in amino acids: CASSEGTNPSYEQYF. The CDR3, as DNA: TGTGCCAGCAGTGAAGGCACCAACCCCTCCTACGAGCAGTACTTC.

CDR3 protein: CASRWDDRDYEQYF. The CDR3 bases are TGTGCCAGCAGGTGGGACGACAGGGACTACGAGCAGTACTTC. V and J are TRBV27 and TRBJ2-7, with 7 nucleotides matching TRBD1. Germline V lookup: CDR1 MNHEY, CDR2 SMNVEV (reference sequence). The V and J ends lost 6 bases and 3 bases, in that order; junction bases with no gene match: 8. The CDR3 has 14 residues.

This rearrangement joins TRBV30 to TRBJ2-1; D unclear. The V end was cut by 0 bases, the J end by 9 bases, with 6 bases between. This CDR3 is 11 amino acids long. Germline V gene data show CDR1 as GTSNPN and CDR2 as SVGIG (reference sequence). Here the CDR3 reads CAWSVLVEQFF. CDR3 DNA sequence: TGTGCCTGGAGTGTACTTGTTGAGCAGTTCTTC.

The chain is built from TRBV6-5 and TRBJ1-2; a weak D match, TRBD1 (6 bases). Trimming stripped 0 bases from V and 3 bases from J, with 11 bases between. This CDR3 region has 15 residues. Germline V gives CDR1 MNHEY, CDR2 SVGAGI. The CDR3 is CASSYSGAADYGYTF. CDR3 in DNA: TGTGCCAGCAGTTACTCGGGGGCAGCCGACTATGGCTACACCTTC.

This clone was counted between two and nine times. J is TRBJ1-1 and V is TRBV6-5; possible D gene TRBD1, 6 bases. Trimming stripped 6 bases from V and 2 bases from J, with 13 bases between. The CDR3 has 14 residues. Germline CDR1 MNHEY, CDR2 SVGAGI. The CDR3 protein is CASSVGGYNTEAFF. The CDR3 nucleotides are TGTGCCAGCAGCGTAGGGGGTTATAACACTGAAGCTTTCTTT.

The chain carries TRBV6-6 and TRBJ1-1, with D uncertain. Germline CDR1 is MNHNY and CDR2 is SVGAGI (reference sequence). The CDR3 has 14 amino acids. The V end was cut by 2 bases, the J end by 8 bases, with 15 bases between. Here the CDR3 DNA reads TGTGCCAGCAGTTACGGGCTAGGCGGGGTCGAAGCTTTCTTT. Translation gives CASSYGLGGVEAFF.

The chain couples TRBV6-5 to TRBJ2-7; D is ambiguous. The CDR3 sequence is 12 residues long. Germline values: CDR1 MNHEY, CDR2 SVGAGI. The V gene lost 3 bases and the J gene lost 7 bases, with 10 bases spanning the gap. The CDR3 sequence: CASSYDSLEQYF. DNA of the CDR3: TGTGCCAGCAGTTATGACTCCTTGGAGCAGTACTTC.

This clone was recorded a few times. The V call is TRBV15, the J call TRBJ2-1, with 8 bases identical to TRBD1. V shed 4 bases, J shed 5 bases, and the junction held 10 bases outside the gene matches. The CDR3 covers 16 residues. In germline, CDR1 is LNHNV, CDR2 YYDKDF (reference sequence). This CDR3 is CATSITTGVVDNEQFF. For the CDR3, the DNA is TGTGCCACCAGCATTACGACAGGGGTTGTGGACAATGAGCAGTTCTTC. Full variable domain (outside the CDR3, taken from reference TRBV15 and TRBJ2-1): DAMVIQNPRYQVTQFGKPVTLSCSQTLNHNVMYWYQQKSSQAPKLLFHYYDKDFNNEADTPDNFQSRRPNTSFCFLDIRSPGLGDTAMYLCATSITTGVVDNEQFFGPGTRLTVL.

The chain carries TRBV5-6 and TRBJ2-7; D is possibly TRBD1 (6 bases). CDR3 length: 13 amino acids. V lost 4 bases to trimming and J lost 1 base, with 9 bases between them. CDR1 is SGHDT, CDR2 YYEEEE, per germline. The CDR3 sequence: CASSTGQSYEQYF. The CDR3 nucleotides are TGTGCCAGCAGCACCGGACAGTCCTACGAGCAGTACTTC.

There are a few counts of this clone. This rearrangement joins TRBV30 to TRBJ1-6; D is perhaps TRBD1 (5 bases). This CDR3 has 18 residues. Germline assignment: CDR1 GTSNPN and CDR2 SVGIG (reference sequence). The ends were cut back, 2 bases at V and 2 bases at J, with 19 bases in the middle. CDR3: CAWSSPRGVGPYNSPLHF. The CDR3 region has the DNA TGTGCCTGGAGTTCACCCCGGGGGGTCGGGCCCTATAATTCACCCCTCCACTTT.